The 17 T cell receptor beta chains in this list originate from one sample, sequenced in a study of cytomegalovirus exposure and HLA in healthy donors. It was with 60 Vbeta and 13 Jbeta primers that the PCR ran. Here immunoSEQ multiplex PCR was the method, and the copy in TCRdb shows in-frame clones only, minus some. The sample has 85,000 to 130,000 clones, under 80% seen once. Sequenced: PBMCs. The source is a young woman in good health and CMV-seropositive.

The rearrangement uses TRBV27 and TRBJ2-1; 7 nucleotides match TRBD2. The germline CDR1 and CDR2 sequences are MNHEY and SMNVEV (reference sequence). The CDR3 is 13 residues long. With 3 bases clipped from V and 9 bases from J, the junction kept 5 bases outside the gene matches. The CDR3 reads CASSLAGDLEQFF. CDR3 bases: TGTGCCAGCAGTTTGGCGGGAGACCTTGAGCAGTTCTTC.

The CDR3 DNA reads TGTGCCAGCATCAGAAGTCGGGAGGCCTACGAGCAGTACTTC. It codes for CASIRSREAYEQYF. The chain employs TRBV7-9 and TRBJ2-7; 7 bases align to TRBD2. The CDR3 is 14 amino acids. The V gene end was trimmed by 7 bases and the J gene end by 2 bases; junction bases not matched to a gene: 8. Germline assignment: CDR1 SEHNR and CDR2 FQNEAQ (reference sequence).

CDR3: CASSLPRGFGTSGPYEQYF. In DNA, the CDR3 is TGTGCCAGCAGCTTGCCTAGGGGTTTTGGGACTAGCGGGCCCTACGAGCAGTACTTC. The J gene is TRBJ2-7, the V gene TRBV7-8; 12 bases fit TRBD2. The CDR3 length is 19 residues. Germline trimming cut 3 bases from V and 2 bases from J; bases unmatched to any gene: 14. Germline CDR1 reads SGHVS; CDR2 reads FQNEAQ.

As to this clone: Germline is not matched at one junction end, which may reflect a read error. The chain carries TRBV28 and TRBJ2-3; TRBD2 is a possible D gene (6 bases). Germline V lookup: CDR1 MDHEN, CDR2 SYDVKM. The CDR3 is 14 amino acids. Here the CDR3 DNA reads TGTGCCAGCAGTTATCCCCCTCGGGACTTCGAGACGATTTTT. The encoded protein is CASSYPPRDFETIF.

CDR3 residues: CASSQDPGTGIEQYF. DNA of the CDR3: TGTGCCAGCAGCCAAGATCCCGGGACAGGGATCGAGCAGTACTTC. J is TRBJ2-7 and V is TRBV4-2; 9 bases map to TRBD1. CDR3 length: 15 amino acids. V shed 0 bases and J 6 bases; nucleotides not matched to a gene: 6. Germline V lookup: CDR1 LGHNA, CDR2 YNFKEQ.

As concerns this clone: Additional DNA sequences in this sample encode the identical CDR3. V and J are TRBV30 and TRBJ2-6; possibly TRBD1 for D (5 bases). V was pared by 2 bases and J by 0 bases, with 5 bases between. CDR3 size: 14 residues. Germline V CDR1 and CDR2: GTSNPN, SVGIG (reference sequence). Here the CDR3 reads CAWSRGSGANVLTF. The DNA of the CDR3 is TGTGCCTGGAGTAGGGGCTCTGGGGCCAACGTCCTGACTTTC.

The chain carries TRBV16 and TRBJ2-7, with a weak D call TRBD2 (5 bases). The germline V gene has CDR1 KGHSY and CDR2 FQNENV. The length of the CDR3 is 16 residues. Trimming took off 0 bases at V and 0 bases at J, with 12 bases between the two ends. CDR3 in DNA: TGTGCCAGCAGCCAATCGGGCCGGGATAGCTCCTACGAGCAGTACTTC. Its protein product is CASSQSGRDSSYEQYF. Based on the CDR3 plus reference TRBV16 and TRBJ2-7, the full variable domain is GEEVAQTPKHLVRGEGQKAKLYCAPIKGHSYVFWYQQVLKNEFKFLISFQNENVFDETGMPKERFSAKCLPNSPCSLEIQATKLEDSAVYFCASSQSGRDSSYEQYFGPGTRLTVT.

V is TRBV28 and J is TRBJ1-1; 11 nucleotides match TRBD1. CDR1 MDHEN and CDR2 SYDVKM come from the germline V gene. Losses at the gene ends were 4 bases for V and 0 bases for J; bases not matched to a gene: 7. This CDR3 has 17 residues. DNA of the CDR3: TGTGCCAGCAGTTCCGCCGGGACAGGGGGATTGAACACTGAAGCTTTCTTT. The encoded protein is CASSSAGTGGLNTEAFF.

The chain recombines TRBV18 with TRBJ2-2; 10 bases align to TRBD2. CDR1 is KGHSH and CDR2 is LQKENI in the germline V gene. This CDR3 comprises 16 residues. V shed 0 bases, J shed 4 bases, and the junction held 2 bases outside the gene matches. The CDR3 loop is CASSPPGLASTGELFF. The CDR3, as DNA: TGTGCCAGCTCACCACCGGGACTAGCGAGCACCGGGGAGCTGTTTTTT.

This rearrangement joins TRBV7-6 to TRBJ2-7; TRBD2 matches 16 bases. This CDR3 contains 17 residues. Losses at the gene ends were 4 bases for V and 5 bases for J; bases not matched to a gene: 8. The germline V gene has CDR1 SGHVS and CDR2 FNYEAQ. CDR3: CASSWGLAGGPLDEQYF. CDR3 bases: TGTGCCAGCAGCTGGGGACTAGCGGGAGGGCCGTTGGACGAGCAGTACTTC. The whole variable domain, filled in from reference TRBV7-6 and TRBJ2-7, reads GAGVSQSPRYKVTKRGQDVALRCDPISGHVSLYWYRQALGQGPEFLTYFNYEAQQDKSGLPNDRFSAERPEGSISTLTIQRTEQRDSAMYRCASSWGLAGGPLDEQYFGPGTRLTVT.

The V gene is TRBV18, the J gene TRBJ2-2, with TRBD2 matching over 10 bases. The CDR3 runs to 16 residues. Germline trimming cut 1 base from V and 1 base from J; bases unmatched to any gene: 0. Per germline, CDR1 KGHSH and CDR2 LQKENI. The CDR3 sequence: CASSPLAGGNTGELFF. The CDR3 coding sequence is TGTGCCAGCTCACCACTAGCGGGAGGGAACACCGGGGAGCTGTTTTTT.

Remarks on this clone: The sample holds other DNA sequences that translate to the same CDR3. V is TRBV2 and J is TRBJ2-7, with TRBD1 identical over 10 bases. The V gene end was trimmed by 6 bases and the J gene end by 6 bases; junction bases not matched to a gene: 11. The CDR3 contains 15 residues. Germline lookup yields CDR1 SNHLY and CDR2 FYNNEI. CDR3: CASSPERDRGGEQYF. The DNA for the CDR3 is TGTGCCAGCAGCCCGGAACGGGACAGGGGAGGCGAGCAGTACTTC.

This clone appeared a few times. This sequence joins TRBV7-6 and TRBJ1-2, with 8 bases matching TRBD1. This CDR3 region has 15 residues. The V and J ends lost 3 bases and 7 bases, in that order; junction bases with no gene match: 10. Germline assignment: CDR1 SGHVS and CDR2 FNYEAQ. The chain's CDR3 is CASSFGGQAPGGYTF. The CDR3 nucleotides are TGTGCCAGCAGCTTCGGGGGACAGGCGCCCGGTGGCTACACCTTC.

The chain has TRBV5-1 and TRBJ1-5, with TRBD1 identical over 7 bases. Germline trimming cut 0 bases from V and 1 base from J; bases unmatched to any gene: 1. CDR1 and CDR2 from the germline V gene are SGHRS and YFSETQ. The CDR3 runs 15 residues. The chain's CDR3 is CASSLGGQSNQPQHF. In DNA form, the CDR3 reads TGCGCCAGCAGCTTGGGGGGACAGAGCAATCAGCCCCAGCATTTT.

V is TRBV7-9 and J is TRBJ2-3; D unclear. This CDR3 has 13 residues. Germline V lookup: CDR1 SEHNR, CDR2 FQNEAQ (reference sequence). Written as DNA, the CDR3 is TGTGGCGGAGACGGAATCAACACAGATACGCAGTATTTT. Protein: CGGDGINTDTQYF.

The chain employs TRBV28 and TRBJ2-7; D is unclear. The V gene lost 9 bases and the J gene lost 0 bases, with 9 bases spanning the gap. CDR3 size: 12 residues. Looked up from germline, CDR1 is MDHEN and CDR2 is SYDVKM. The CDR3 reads CASDSSSYEQYF. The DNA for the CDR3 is TGTGCCAGTGACTCAAGCTCCTACGAGCAGTACTTC.

This chain's CDR3 is CASRAAGLGNTIYF. The CDR3 region has the DNA TGTGCCAGCAGGGCCGCGGGGCTTGGAAACACCATATATTTT. The rearrangement uses TRBV28 and TRBJ1-3; D perhaps matches TRBD1 (5 bases). The CDR3 covers 14 residues. Germline V gene lookup returns CDR1 MDHEN and CDR2 SYDVKM. V was clipped by 6 bases and J by 3 bases, with 12 bases between them.